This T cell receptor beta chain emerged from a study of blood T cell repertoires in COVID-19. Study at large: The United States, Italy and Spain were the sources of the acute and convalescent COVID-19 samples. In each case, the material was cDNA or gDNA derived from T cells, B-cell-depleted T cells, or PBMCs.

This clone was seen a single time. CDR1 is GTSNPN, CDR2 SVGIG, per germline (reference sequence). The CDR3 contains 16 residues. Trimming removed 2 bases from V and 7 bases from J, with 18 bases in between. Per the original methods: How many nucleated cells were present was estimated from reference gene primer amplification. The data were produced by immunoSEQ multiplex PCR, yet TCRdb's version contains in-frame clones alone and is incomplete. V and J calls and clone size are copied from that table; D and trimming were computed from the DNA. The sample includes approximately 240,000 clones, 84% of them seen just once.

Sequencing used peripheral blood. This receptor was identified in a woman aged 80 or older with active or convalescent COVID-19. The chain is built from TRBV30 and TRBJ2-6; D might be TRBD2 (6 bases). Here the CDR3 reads CAWSFGLTSEANVLTF. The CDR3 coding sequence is TGTGCCTGGAGTTTTGGACTAACTTCTGAAGCCAACGTCCTGACTTTC.